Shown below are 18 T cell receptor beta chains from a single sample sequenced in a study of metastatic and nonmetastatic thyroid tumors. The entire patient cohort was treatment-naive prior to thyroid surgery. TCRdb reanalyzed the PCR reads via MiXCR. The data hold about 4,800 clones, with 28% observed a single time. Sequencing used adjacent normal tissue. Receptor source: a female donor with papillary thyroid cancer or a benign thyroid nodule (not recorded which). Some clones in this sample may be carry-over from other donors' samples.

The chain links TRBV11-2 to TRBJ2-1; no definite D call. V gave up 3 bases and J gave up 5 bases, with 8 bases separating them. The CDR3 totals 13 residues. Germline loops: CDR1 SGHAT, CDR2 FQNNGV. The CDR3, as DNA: TGTGCCAGCAGCTTCTCGCGAAACAATGAGCAGTTCTTC. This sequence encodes CASSFSRNNEQFF.

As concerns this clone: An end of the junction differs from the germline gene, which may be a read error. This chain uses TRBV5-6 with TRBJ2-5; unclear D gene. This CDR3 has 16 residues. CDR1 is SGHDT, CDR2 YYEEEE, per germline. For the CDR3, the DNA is TGTGCCAGCAGCTTGGCCGGTAGGGTTATACACAATGAGCAGTCCTTC. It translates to CASSLAGRVIHNEQSF.

CDR3 sequence: CAISLQGSPLNYGYTF. For the CDR3, the DNA is TGTGCCATCAGCCTACAGGGGTCCCCTTTAAACTATGGCTACACCTTC. V is TRBV10-3 and J is TRBJ1-2, with 7 positions matching TRBD1. J lost 2 bases, V lost 6 bases, and 12 bases had no gene match. This CDR3 contains 16 residues. Per germline, CDR1 ENHRY and CDR2 SYGVKD.

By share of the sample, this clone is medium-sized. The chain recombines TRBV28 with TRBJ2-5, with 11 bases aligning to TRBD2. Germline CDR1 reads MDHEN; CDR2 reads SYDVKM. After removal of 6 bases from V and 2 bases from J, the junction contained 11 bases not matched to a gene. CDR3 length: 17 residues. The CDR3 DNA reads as TGTGCCAGCAGCCTAAGCCTACTAGCGGGAGAACAAGAGACCCAGTACTTC. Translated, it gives CASSLSLLAGEQETQYF.

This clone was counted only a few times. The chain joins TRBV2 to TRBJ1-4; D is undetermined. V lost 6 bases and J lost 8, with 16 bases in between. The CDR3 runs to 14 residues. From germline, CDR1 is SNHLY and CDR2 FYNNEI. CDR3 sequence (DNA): TGTGCCAGCAGAGCCCCGCGTCGTCGGGAAAAACTGTTTTTT. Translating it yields CASRAPRRREKLFF. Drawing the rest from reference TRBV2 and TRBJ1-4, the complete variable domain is EPEVTQTPSHQVTQMGQEVILRCVPISNHLYFYWYRQILGQKVEFLVSFYNNEISEKSEIFDDQFSVERPDGSNFTLKIRSTKLEDSAMYFCASRAPRRREKLFFGSGTQLSVL.

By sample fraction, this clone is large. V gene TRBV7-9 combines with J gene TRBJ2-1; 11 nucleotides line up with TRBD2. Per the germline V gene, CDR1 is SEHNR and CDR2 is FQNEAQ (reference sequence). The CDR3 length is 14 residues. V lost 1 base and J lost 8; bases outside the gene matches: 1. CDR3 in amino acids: CASSLGLAGYEQFF. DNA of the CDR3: TGTGCCAGCAGCTTAGGACTAGCGGGATATGAGCAGTTCTTC.

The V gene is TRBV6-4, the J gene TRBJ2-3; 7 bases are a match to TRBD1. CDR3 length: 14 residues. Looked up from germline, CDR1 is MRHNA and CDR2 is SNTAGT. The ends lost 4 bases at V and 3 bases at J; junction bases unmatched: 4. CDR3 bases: TGTGCCAGCAGTGTGCAGGGGGATACAGATACGCAGTATTTT. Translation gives CASSVQGDTDTQYF.

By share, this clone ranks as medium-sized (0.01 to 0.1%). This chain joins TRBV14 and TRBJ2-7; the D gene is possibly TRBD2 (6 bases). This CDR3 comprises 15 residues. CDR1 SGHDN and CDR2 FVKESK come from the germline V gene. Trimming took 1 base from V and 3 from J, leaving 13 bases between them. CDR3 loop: CASSQGVGGNYEQYF. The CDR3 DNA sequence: TGTGCCAGCAGCCAAGGGGTGGGCGGGAACTACGAGCAGTACTTC.

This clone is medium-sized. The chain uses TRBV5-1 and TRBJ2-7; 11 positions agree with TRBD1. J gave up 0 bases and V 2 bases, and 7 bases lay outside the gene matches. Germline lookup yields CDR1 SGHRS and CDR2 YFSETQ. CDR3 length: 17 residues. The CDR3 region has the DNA TGCGCCAGCAGCTTACCAGGACAGGGGGCCTTCTCCTACGAGCAGTACTTC. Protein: CASSLPGQGAFSYEQYF.

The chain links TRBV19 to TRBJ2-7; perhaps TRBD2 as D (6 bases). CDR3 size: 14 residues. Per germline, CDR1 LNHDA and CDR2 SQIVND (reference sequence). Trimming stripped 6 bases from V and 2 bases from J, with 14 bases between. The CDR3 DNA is TGTGCCAGTAGCCGGGACTCCAACCCCTACGAGCAGTACTTC. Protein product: CASSRDSNPYEQYF.

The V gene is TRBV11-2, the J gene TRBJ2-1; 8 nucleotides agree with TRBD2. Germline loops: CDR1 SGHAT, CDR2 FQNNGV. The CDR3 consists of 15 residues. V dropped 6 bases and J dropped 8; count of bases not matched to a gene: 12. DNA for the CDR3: TGTGCCAGCAGTCAGGTGGGGGGACTAGGAGATGAGCAGTTCTTC. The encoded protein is CASSQVGGLGDEQFF. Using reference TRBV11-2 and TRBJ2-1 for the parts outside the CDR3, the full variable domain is EAGVAQSPRYKIIEKRQSVAFWCNPISGHATLYWYQQILGQGPKLLIQFQNNGVVDDSQLPKDRFSAERLKGVDSTLKIQPAKLEDSAVYLCASSQVGGLGDEQFFGPGTRLTVL.

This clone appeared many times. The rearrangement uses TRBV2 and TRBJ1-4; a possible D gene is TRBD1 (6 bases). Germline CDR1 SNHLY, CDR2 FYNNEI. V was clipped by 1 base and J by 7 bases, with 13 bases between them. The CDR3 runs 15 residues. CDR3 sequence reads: CASSEGLGAGEKLFF. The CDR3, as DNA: TGTGCCAGCAGTGAAGGGTTGGGGGCAGGTGAAAAACTGTTTTTT. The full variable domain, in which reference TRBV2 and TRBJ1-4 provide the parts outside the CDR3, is EPEVTQTPSHQVTQMGQEVILRCVPISNHLYFYWYRQILGQKVEFLVSFYNNEISEKSEIFDDQFSVERPDGSNFTLKIRSTKLEDSAMYFCASSEGLGAGEKLFFGSGTQLSVL.

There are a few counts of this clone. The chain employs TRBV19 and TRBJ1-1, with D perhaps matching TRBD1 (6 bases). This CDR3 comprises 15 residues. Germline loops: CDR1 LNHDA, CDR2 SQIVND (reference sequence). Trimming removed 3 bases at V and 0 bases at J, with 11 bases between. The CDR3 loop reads CASSMGARMNTEAFF. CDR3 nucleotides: TGTGCCAGTAGTATGGGGGCACGGATGAACACTGAAGCTTTCTTT. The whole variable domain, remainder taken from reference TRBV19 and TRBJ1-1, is DGGITQSPKYLFRKEGQNVTLSCEQNLNHDAMYWYRQDPGQGLRLIYYSQIVNDFQKGDIAEGYSVSREKKESFPLTVTSAQKNPTAFYLCASSMGARMNTEAFFGQGTRLTVV.

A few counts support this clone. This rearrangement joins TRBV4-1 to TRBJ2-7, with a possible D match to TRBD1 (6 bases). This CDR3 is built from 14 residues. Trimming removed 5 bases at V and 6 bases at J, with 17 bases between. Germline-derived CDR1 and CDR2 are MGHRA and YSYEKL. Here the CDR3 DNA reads TGCGCCAGCAGCTTCGCGCCAGGGGTGGGCGAGCAGTACTTC. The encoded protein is CASSFAPGVGEQYF.

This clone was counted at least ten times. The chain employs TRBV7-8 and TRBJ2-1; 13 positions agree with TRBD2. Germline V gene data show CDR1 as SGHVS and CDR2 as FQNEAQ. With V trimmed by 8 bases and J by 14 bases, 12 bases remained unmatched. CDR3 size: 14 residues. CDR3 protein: CASSSGLAGDKEFF. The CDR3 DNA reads TGTGCCAGCTCTAGTGGACTAGCGGGGGATAAAGAGTTCTTC. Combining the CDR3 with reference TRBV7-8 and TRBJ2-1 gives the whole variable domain GAGVSQSPRYKVAKRGQDVALRCDPISGHVSLFWYQQALGQGPEFLTYFQNEAQLDKSGLPSDRFFAERPEGSVSTLKIQRTQQEDSAVYLCASSSGLAGDKEFFGPGTRLTVL.

CDR3 sequence: CSATQPGQGQMGGYTF. The CDR3 DNA follows: TGCAGTGCTACCCAACCGGGACAGGGGCAGATGGGTGGCTACACCTTC. The chain recombines TRBV20-1 with TRBJ1-2; 10 nucleotides align to TRBD1. Germline CDR1 and CDR2: DFQATT and SNEGSKA (reference sequence). The CDR3 runs 16 residues. V lost 4 bases to trimming and J lost 7 bases; unmatched junction nucleotides: 15.

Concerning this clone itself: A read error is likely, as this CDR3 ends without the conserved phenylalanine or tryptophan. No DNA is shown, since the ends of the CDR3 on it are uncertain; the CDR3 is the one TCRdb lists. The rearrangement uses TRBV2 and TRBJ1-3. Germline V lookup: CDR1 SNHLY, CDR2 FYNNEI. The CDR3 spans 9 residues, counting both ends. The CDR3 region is CASSGLELA.

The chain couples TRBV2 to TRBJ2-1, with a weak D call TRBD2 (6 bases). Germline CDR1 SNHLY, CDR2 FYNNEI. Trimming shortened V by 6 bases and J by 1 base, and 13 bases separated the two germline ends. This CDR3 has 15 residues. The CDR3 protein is CASRSSGSSYNEQFF. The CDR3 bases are TGTGCCAGCAGGAGTAGCGGTTCGTCCTACAATGAGCAGTTCTTC. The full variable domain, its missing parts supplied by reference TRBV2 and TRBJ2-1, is EPEVTQTPSHQVTQMGQEVILRCVPISNHLYFYWYRQILGQKVEFLVSFYNNEISEKSEIFDDQFSVERPDGSNFTLKIRSTKLEDSAMYFCASRSSGSSYNEQFFGPGTRLTVL.